Shown below are 31 T cell receptor beta chains from a single sample sequenced in a study of blood T cell repertoires in COVID-19. The assay was immunoSEQ multiplex PCR, and TCRdb's table has in-frame clones only and misses some. The sample contains around 290,000 clones, roughly 86% of which appear only once. The material sequenced was peripheral blood. These receptors were collected from a woman aged 45-59 years who had recovered from COVID-19.

This clone was seen just once. The rearrangement uses TRBV30 and TRBJ1-6; TRBD1 aligns across 7 bases. Trimming removed 2 bases from V and 15 bases from J; junction bases left unmatched: 10. CDR1 and CDR2 (germline): GTSNPN, SVGIG (reference sequence). The CDR3 has 13 amino acids. The CDR3 region has the DNA TGTGCCTGGAGTCCGGGCGGGGACAGTCACCTCCACTTT. Translating gives CAWSPGGDSHLHF.

The chain is built from TRBV19 and TRBJ2-1; 7 bases map to TRBD2. The V and J ends lost 4 bases and 6 bases, in that order; junction bases with no gene match: 12. The CDR3 length is 16 residues. Looked up from germline, CDR1 is LNHDA and CDR2 is SQIVND (reference sequence). Here the CDR3 reads CASSRTVGEGRNEQFF. The CDR3 region has the DNA TGTGCCAGTAGTAGGACCGTAGGGGAGGGTCGCAATGAGCAGTTCTTC.

The DNA of the CDR3 is TGTGCCAGCAGCCAAGACGCAGGTTCCTACAATGAGCAGTTCTTC. Amino acid sequence: CASSQDAGSYNEQFF. The chain uses TRBV3-1 (or the pseudogene TRBV3-2) and TRBJ2-1; D is uncertain. V lost 0 bases to trimming and J lost 1 base, with 7 bases between them. The germline V gene encodes CDR1 LGHDT and CDR2 YNNKEL (reference sequence). This CDR3 has 15 residues.

The gene calls are TRBV6-6 and TRBJ2-2; D gene unclear. V was pared by 5 bases and J by 4 bases, with 11 bases between. The CDR3 loop spans 14 amino acids. CDR1 and CDR2 (germline): MNHNY, SVGAGI (reference sequence). CDR3 sequence reads: CASSRRGGTGELFF. The DNA of the CDR3 is TGTGCCAGCAGTAGAAGAGGTGGCACCGGGGAGCTGTTTTTT.

The V gene is TRBV3-1 (or the pseudogene TRBV3-2), the J gene TRBJ2-2, with 9 bases that match TRBD1. The CDR3 runs to 15 residues. Trimming at V came to 6 bases and at J to 5 bases, leaving 7 bases not matched to a gene. Germline values: CDR1 LGHDT, CDR2 YNNKEL (reference sequence). The CDR3 reads CASSQGQGDTGELFF. In DNA, the CDR3 is TGTGCCAGCAGTCAGGGACAGGGTGATACCGGGGAGCTGTTTTTT.

This clone was detected only once. The DNA for the CDR3 is TGTGCCAGCAGCCGTTCGAGCGGGGAGCTGTTTTTT. Its translation is CASSRSSGELFF. The chain couples TRBV5-6 to TRBJ2-2; D is ambiguous. Per germline, CDR1 SGHDT and CDR2 YYEEEE. The CDR3 is made up of 12 amino acids. V lost 4 bases, J lost 7 bases, and 8 bases lay in between.

The chain recombines TRBV20-1 with TRBJ1-2, with D maybe TRBD1 (5 bases). In germline, CDR1 is DFQATT, CDR2 SNEGSKA (reference sequence). With 5 bases removed from V and 5 bases from J, the gap between germline ends came to 9 bases. This CDR3 has 11 amino acids. The CDR3 DNA is TGCAGTGCTCCGGGGGATTATGGCTACACCTTC. This codes for CSAPGDYGYTF.

V usage is TRBV7-7 and J usage is TRBJ2-1, with TRBD2 matching over 8 bases. Trimming at V came to 5 bases and at J to 7 bases, leaving 7 bases not matched to a gene. The germline gives CDR1 SSHAT, CDR2 FNYEAQ (reference sequence). The CDR3 spans 14 residues. In DNA form, the CDR3 reads TGTGCCAGCAGCCCCAATCCTAGCGGGAATGAGCAGTTCTTC. Translated, it gives CASSPNPSGNEQFF.

The rearrangement links TRBV4-1 to TRBJ1-2; the match to TRBD1 covers 7 bases. Germline V gene data show CDR1 as MGHRA and CDR2 as YSYEKL. V trimming: 0 bases; J trimming: 2 bases; junction bases outside the gene matches: 9. This CDR3 contains 17 residues. CDR3 nucleotides: TGCGCCAGCAGCCAAGATATTCTTCGGGACAGCAACTATGGCTACACCTTC. Protein product: CASSQDILRDSNYGYTF.

On this clone itself: Other DNA sequences in this sample translate to the same CDR3. The CDR3 DNA follows: TGTGCCAGCAGTTCTAATCAGCCCCAGCATTTT. It is translated as CASSSNQPQHF. The chain links TRBV6-6 to TRBJ1-5; D call uncertain. The ends were cut back, 4 bases at V and 4 bases at J, with 2 bases in the middle. This CDR3 has 11 residues. CDR1 and CDR2 from the germline V gene are MNHNY and SVGAGI (reference sequence).

This chain links TRBV5-4 with TRBJ2-1; TRBD2 agrees at 7 bases. There are 14 residues in the CDR3. The V gene's germline CDR1 is SGHNT and CDR2 YYREEE (reference sequence). Losses at the gene ends were 4 bases for V and 4 bases for J; bases not matched to a gene: 5. CDR3 residues: CASSRGGEYNEQFF. Written as DNA, the CDR3 is TGTGCCAGCAGCCGCGGGGGAGAGTACAATGAGCAGTTCTTC.

The chain employs TRBV5-5 and TRBJ2-7, with TRBD2 identical over 10 bases. Germline V gives CDR1 SGHKS, CDR2 YYEKEE (reference sequence). This CDR3 has 15 residues. V was clipped by 5 bases and J by 6 bases; unmatched bases: 11. The CDR3 reads CASRAPGLAIFEQYF. The CDR3 DNA sequence: TGTGCCAGCAGAGCCCCGGGACTAGCGATTTTCGAGCAGTACTTC.

The gene calls are TRBV28 and TRBJ2-3, with a tentative D call TRBD1 (5 bases). Trimming took 7 bases from V and 2 from J, leaving 16 bases between them. The CDR3 loop spans 15 amino acids. The germline V gene has CDR1 MDHEN and CDR2 SYDVKM. This CDR3 reads CASTPAGIHTDTQYF. CDR3 nucleotide sequence: TGTGCCAGCACCCCGGCAGGGATCCACACAGATACGCAGTATTTT.

The CDR3 bases are TGTGCCAGTACCTCGTGGGGAGTGGAACGGCTTTACAATGAGCAGTTCTTC. It encodes CASTSWGVERLYNEQFF. The chain links TRBV19 to TRBJ2-1, with D tentatively TRBD2 (5 bases). This CDR3 is built from 17 residues. CDR1 and CDR2 (germline): LNHDA, SQIVND (reference sequence). Trimming stripped 7 bases from V and 4 bases from J, with 23 bases between.

The gene calls are TRBV19 and TRBJ1-6; weak D call: TRBD1 (5 bases). The CDR3 runs 15 residues. Trimming shortened V by 7 bases and J by 8 bases, and 18 bases separated the two germline ends. Germline CDR1 and CDR2: LNHDA and SQIVND (reference sequence). CDR3 sequence (DNA): TGTGCCAGTAAACCACCCGGGGGGAAGGATTCACCCCTCCACTTT. Amino acid sequence: CASKPPGGKDSPLHF.

Only one count was recorded for this clone. The gene calls are TRBV30 and TRBJ2-7; 11 bases line up with TRBD2. V lost 2 bases, J lost 9 bases, and 9 bases stayed unmatched. The CDR3 length is 14 residues. Per germline, CDR1 GTSNPN and CDR2 SVGIG (reference sequence). CDR3 residues: CAWSPMGTSGGQYF. CDR3 coding DNA: TGTGCCTGGAGTCCAATGGGGACTAGCGGCGGGCAGTACTTC. Full variable domain (rest looked up from reference TRBV30 and TRBJ2-7): SQTIHQWPATLVQPVGSPLSLECTVEGTSNPNLYWYRQAAGRGLQLLFYSVGIGQISSEVPQNLSASRPQDRQFILSSKKLLLSDSGFYLCAWSPMGTSGGQYFGPGTRLTVT.

The chain uses TRBV6-5 and TRBJ1-1; D gene uncertain. CDR1 is MNHEY and CDR2 is SVGAGI in the germline V gene. CDR3 length equals 14 residues. The V gene lost 4 bases and the J gene lost 2 bases, with 11 bases spanning the gap. The CDR3 DNA sequence: TGTGCCAGCAGTTTAAGCAGGTTTAACACTGAAGCTTTCTTT. Its protein product is CASSLSRFNTEAFF.

This chain links TRBV30 with TRBJ1-2; D is possibly TRBD1 (6 bases). The germline V gene has CDR1 GTSNPN and CDR2 SVGIG (reference sequence). V was shortened by 2 bases and J by 5 bases, with 21 bases between the two germline ends. This CDR3 region has 16 residues. CDR3 in DNA: TGTGCCTGGAGTTCTACCCGGGGGGCGCGGATTTATGGCTACACCTTC. Amino acids: CAWSSTRGARIYGYTF.

The genes are TRBV5-6 and TRBJ1-4; D is undetermined. The germline V and J ends were trimmed by 7 bases and 2 bases, with 12 bases remaining between them. Germline-derived CDR1 and CDR2 are SGHDT and YYEEEE. The CDR3 loop spans 14 amino acids. The CDR3 sequence is CASASFTTNEKLFF. The CDR3 bases are TGTGCCAGCGCGTCTTTTACCACTAATGAAAAACTGTTTTTT. Complete variable domain (other parts from reference TRBV5-6 and TRBJ1-4): DAGVTQSPTHLIKTRGQQVTLRCSPKSGHDTVSWYQQALGQGPQFIFQYYEEEERQRGNFPDRFSGHQFPNYSSELNVNALLLGDSALYLCASASFTTNEKLFFGSGTQLSVL.

V and J are TRBV4-3 and TRBJ2-1; 10 positions match TRBD2. Germline assignment: CDR1 LGHNA and CDR2 YSLEER. After removal of 1 base from V and 0 bases from J, the junction contained 0 bases not matched to a gene. The CDR3 has 16 amino acids. CDR3 amino acids: CASSQGLAGSYNEQFF. The CDR3 coding sequence is TGCGCCAGCAGCCAAGGACTAGCGGGCTCCTACAATGAGCAGTTCTTC.

The rearrangement links TRBV3-1 (or the pseudogene TRBV3-2) to TRBJ1-3, with D unresolved. Germline CDR1 reads LGHDT; CDR2 reads YNNKEL (reference sequence). Trimming took 2 bases from V and 2 from J, leaving 7 bases between them. The CDR3 spans 14 residues. CDR3 DNA sequence: TGTGCCAGCAGCCAACTGTTAGCTGGAAACACCATATATTTT. The encoded protein is CASSQLLAGNTIYF.

This clone showed up just once. The J gene is TRBJ2-7, the V gene TRBV29-1; TRBD1 might be the D (6 bases). The CDR3 covers 11 residues. The V and J ends lost 7 bases and 7 bases respectively, with 14 bases between them. CDR1 SQVTM and CDR2 ANQGSEA come from the germline V gene. This CDR3 reads CSAGTHEEQYF. The CDR3, as DNA: TGCAGCGCCGGGACACATGAAGAGCAGTACTTC.

This chain uses TRBV15 with TRBJ1-4, with D possibly TRBD1 on 6 matching bases. This CDR3 is built from 16 residues. The V gene lost 5 bases and the J gene lost 8 bases, with 21 bases spanning the gap. CDR1 and CDR2 from the germline V gene are LNHNV and YYDKDF (reference sequence). In DNA, the CDR3 is TGTGCCACCAGCCGCCCTGGTGGGGGGGCACGAGAAAAACTGTTTTTT. Amino acid sequence: CATSRPGGGAREKLFF.

This clone was seen more than once but under ten times. V usage is TRBV7-2 and J usage is TRBJ1-2; D possibly corresponds to TRBD1 (5 bases). CDR1 and CDR2 from the germline V gene are SGHTA and FQGNSA. This CDR3 region has 12 residues. Between the trimmed V and J ends, which lost 3 bases and 8 bases, there was a span of 10 bases. Here the CDR3 DNA reads TGTGCCAGCAGCTTTATGGGGCGAGGCTACACCTTC. Protein sequence: CASSFMGRGYTF.

The V and J genes are TRBV6-5 and TRBJ1-2; 7 nucleotides agree with TRBD1. The V segment lost 8 bases and the J segment 6 bases; nucleotides outside the gene matches: 6. CDR1 is MNHEY and CDR2 is SVGAGI in the germline V gene. This CDR3 is built from 12 residues. The CDR3 DNA follows: TGTGCCAGCGGCGGGACAGCGCATGGCTACACCTTC. Encoded protein: CASGGTAHGYTF.

The CDR3 nucleotides read TGTGCCAGCAGCTTAGTCGAGGGGGACGACGAAACTAGCACAGATACGCAGTATTTT. Residues: CASSLVEGDDETSTDTQYF. The rearrangement links TRBV7-2 to TRBJ2-3; a weak D match, TRBD1 (6 bases). The ends were cut back, 1 base at V and 0 bases at J, with 20 bases in the middle. CDR1 SGHTA and CDR2 FQGNSA come from the germline V gene. The length of the CDR3 is 19 residues.

The V call is TRBV2, the J call TRBJ2-1; the D is unclear. The V gene's germline CDR1 is SNHLY and CDR2 FYNNEI. The V gene lost 1 base and the J gene lost 0 bases, with 4 bases spanning the gap. The CDR3 loop spans 14 amino acids. DNA of the CDR3: TGTGCCAGCAGTGAAGTGGCCTCCTACAATGAGCAGTTCTTC. As protein: CASSEVASYNEQFF.

This clone was picked up one time. The gene calls are TRBV3-1 (or the pseudogene TRBV3-2) and TRBJ2-7; D is unresolved. The germline V gene has CDR1 LGHDT and CDR2 YNNKEL (reference sequence). V lost 1 base, J lost 2 bases, and 12 bases lay in between. CDR3 length: 15 amino acids. CDR3 nucleotides: TGTGCCAGCAGCCAAGGAAACTCCGAAACCTACGAGCAGTACTTC. It is translated as CASSQGNSETYEQYF.

The chain employs TRBV7-8 and TRBJ2-1, with TRBD2 matching 14 bases. In germline, CDR1 is SGHVS, CDR2 FQNEAQ. The V segment lost 4 bases and the J segment 8 bases; nucleotides outside the gene matches: 13. This CDR3 comprises 18 residues. The CDR3 DNA reads TGTGCCAGCAGCTCGGGGACTAGCGGGAGTAGGCCATTCGATGAGCAGTTCTTC. Amino acid sequence: CASSSGTSGSRPFDEQFF.

The chain links TRBV13 to TRBJ2-6, with 8 nucleotides matching TRBD1. The V and J ends lost 6 bases and 0 bases, in that order; junction bases with no gene match: 16. CDR1 is PRHDT, CDR2 FYEKMQ, per germline (reference sequence). The CDR3 is made up of 20 amino acids. CDR3 in amino acids: CASRMGQAVTRSSGANVLTF. CDR3 nucleotide sequence: TGTGCCAGCAGAATGGGACAGGCTGTAACCCGTTCCTCTGGGGCCAACGTCCTGACTTTC. Full variable domain (missing parts from reference TRBV13 and TRBJ2-6): AAGVIQSPRHLIKEKRETATLKCYPIPRHDTVYWYQQGPGQDPQFLISFYEKMQSDKGSIPDRFSAQQFSDYHSELNMSSLELGDSALYFCASRMGQAVTRSSGANVLTFGAGSRLTVL.

This clone was picked up one time. This chain joins TRBV29-1 and TRBJ2-1; 9 bases map to TRBD1. The ends lost 7 bases at V and 6 bases at J; junction bases unmatched: 13. The CDR3 is made up of 15 amino acids. The germline V gene has CDR1 SQVTM and CDR2 ANQGSEA. CDR3 sequence (DNA): TGCAGCGCCTCCCCGGGACAGGGACCGTTCAATGAGCAGTTCTTC. This encodes CSASPGQGPFNEQFF.